These 9 T cell receptor beta chains were all obtained from the same sample, sequenced in a study of somatic mutations in cytotoxic T cells in rheumatoid arthritis. The data were produced by immunoSEQ multiplex PCR, yet TCRdb's version contains in-frame clones alone and is incomplete. The repertoire holds 4,000 to 5,000 clones, with roughly 72% as singletons. Sequenced sample: CD8+ T cells sorted from blood. Source of these receptors: an adult with rheumatoid arthritis.

The genes are TRBV4-3 and TRBJ2-2; D call uncertain. The CDR3 runs to 13 residues. Looked up from germline, CDR1 is LGHNA and CDR2 is YSLEER. Trimming removed 1 base at V and 4 bases at J, with 4 bases between. CDR3 sequence: CASSQGSTGELFF. CDR3 coding DNA: TGCGCCAGCAGCCAAGGGTCCACCGGGGAGCTGTTTTTT.

This sequence joins TRBV6-5 and TRBJ2-1; D remains ambiguous. V was shortened by 0 bases and J by 4 bases, with 4 bases between the two germline ends. Germline CDR1 reads MNHEY; CDR2 reads SVGAGI. The CDR3 contains 13 residues. The CDR3 DNA follows: TGTGCCAGCAGTTACTCGAGGTACAATGAGCAGTTCTTC. Its protein product is CASSYSRYNEQFF.

V is TRBV5-5 and J is TRBJ2-7; possible D gene TRBD1, 5 bases. The CDR3 runs to 13 residues. Trimming cost V 3 bases and J 3 bases, with 10 bases left between them. The germline gives CDR1 SGHKS, CDR2 YYEKEE (reference sequence). The DNA of the CDR3 is TGTGCCAGCAGCTATTGGCAGGGCTACGAGCAGTACTTC. Protein sequence: CASSYWQGYEQYF.

V and J are TRBV7-9 and TRBJ2-5, with D possibly being TRBD2 (6 bases). The CDR3 sequence is 12 residues long. CDR1 and CDR2 (germline): SEHNR, FQNEAQ (reference sequence). With 8 bases removed from V and 2 bases from J, the gap between germline ends came to 9 bases. CDR3: CASLSGQETQYF. The CDR3 nucleotides are TGTGCCAGCCTTAGCGGACAAGAGACCCAGTACTTC.

The chain is built from TRBV7-3 and TRBJ2-7; 10 bases are a match to TRBD2. The CDR3 is 19 residues long. V gave up 3 bases and J gave up 4 bases; unmatched junction bases: 18. Germline V gene sequence: CDR1 SGHTA, CDR2 FQGTGA. In DNA, the CDR3 is TGTGCCAGCAGCTTTATTAGCGGGGGGCCGTACATTGGGGGATACGAGCAGTACTTC. Amino acid sequence: CASSFISGGPYIGGYEQYF.

This chain joins TRBV7-9 and TRBJ1-4; D is undetermined. V was clipped by 4 bases and J by 8 bases, with 5 bases between them. The V gene's germline CDR1 is SEHNR and CDR2 FQNEAQ (reference sequence). There are 11 residues in the CDR3. Here the CDR3 DNA reads TGTGCCAGCAGCTCTTTAGAAAAACTGTTTTTT. Amino acid sequence: CASSSLEKLFF.

The CDR3 DNA follows: TGCGCCAGCAGTCACAGGGACCCGCTCGCTAACTATGGCTACACCTTC. Translated: CASSHRDPLANYGYTF. The genes are TRBV4-1 and TRBJ1-2; D is possibly TRBD1 (6 bases). The CDR3 is 16 amino acids. Germline V gives CDR1 MGHRA, CDR2 YSYEKL. V was cut by 6 bases and J by 0 bases, with 17 bases left in between.

This clone was seen once. The chain couples TRBV4-2 to TRBJ1-2; D gene uncertain. The CDR3 length is 14 residues. Trimming cost V 1 base and J 0 bases, with 6 bases left between them. From germline, CDR1 is LGHNA and CDR2 YNFKEQ. CDR3 in DNA: TGTGCCAGCAGCCAAGCCTCCGCTAACTATGGCTACACCTTC. Protein: CASSQASANYGYTF.

The rearrangement links TRBV14 to TRBJ2-1; 11 nucleotides match TRBD2. The V gene's germline CDR1 is SGHDN and CDR2 FVKESK. CDR3 length: 19 residues. Trimming took 0 bases from V and 4 from J; bases not matched to a gene: 11. The CDR3 DNA reads TGTGCCAGCAGCCAAGAGTTTCTAGCGGGGGGCCTTTATTACAATGAGCAGTTCTTC. This codes for CASSQEFLAGGLYYNEQFF.